This T cell receptor (beta chain) was captured in a study of cytotoxic CD8 clonotypes in ibrutinib-treated CLL. For the study at large: Among the patients, about a dozen presented as relapsed/refractory and roughly 15 as treatment-naive; about 17 showed unmutated IGHV. The study recorded mean values of about 260,000 productive templates and approximately 100,000 productive rearrangements per sample.

CDR1 and CDR2 from the germline V gene are SGHTA and FQGTGA. The CDR3 contains 14 residues. Unmatched junction bases numbered 3, after V lost 5 bases and J lost 3 bases. Some clones are missing from TCRdb's copy, which holds only in-frame ones; the method was immunoSEQ multiplex PCR. The sample carries about 160,000 clones, roughly 77% recorded once. The sample in question was PBMCs, obtained after 12 months of ibrutinib treatment. This receptor was taken from a human donor with chronic lymphocytic leukemia. V and J are TRBV7-3 and TRBJ2-3, with TRBD1 matching over 9 bases. CDR3: CASSRQGGTDTQYF. The CDR3 region has the DNA TGTGCCAGCAGCAGACAGGGGGGAACAGATACGCAGTATTTT. The full variable domain, in which reference TRBV7-3 and TRBJ2-3 provide the parts outside the CDR3, is GAGVSQTPSNKVTEKGKYVELRCDPISGHTALYWYRQSLGQGPEFLIYFQGTGAADDSGLPNDRFFAVRPEGSVSTLKIQRTERGDSAVYLCASSRQGGTDTQYFGPGTRLTVL.